This T cell receptor (beta chain) came from a study of blood T cell repertoires in COVID-19. About the research overall: Whether acute or convalescent, the COVID-19 samples came from the United States, Italy and Spain. PBMCs, B-cell-depleted T cells, or T cells were the source of the cDNA or gDNA that made up the material.

Authors' data handling: Amplifying reference gene primers gave estimates of nucleated cell counts. Clones were sequenced by immunoSEQ multiplex PCR, and TCRdb holds only the in-frame ones, with some missing. V and J calls and clone size are those listed in that table; D and trimming were worked out from the DNA. The sample has about 220,000 clones; around 84% are singletons. V lost 0 bases and J 1 base, leaving 3 bases between the germline ends. There are 13 residues in the CDR3. The germline V gene has CDR1 SEHNR and CDR2 FQNEAQ (reference sequence). The chain joins TRBV7-9 to TRBJ1-1; D ambiguous. The sequenced sample consisted of peripheral blood. This TCR was recovered from a man aged 50 to 59 who had recovered from COVID-19. The CDR3 region is CASSLAANTEAFF. DNA for the CDR3: TGTGCCAGCAGCTTAGCAGCGAACACTGAAGCTTTCTTT.